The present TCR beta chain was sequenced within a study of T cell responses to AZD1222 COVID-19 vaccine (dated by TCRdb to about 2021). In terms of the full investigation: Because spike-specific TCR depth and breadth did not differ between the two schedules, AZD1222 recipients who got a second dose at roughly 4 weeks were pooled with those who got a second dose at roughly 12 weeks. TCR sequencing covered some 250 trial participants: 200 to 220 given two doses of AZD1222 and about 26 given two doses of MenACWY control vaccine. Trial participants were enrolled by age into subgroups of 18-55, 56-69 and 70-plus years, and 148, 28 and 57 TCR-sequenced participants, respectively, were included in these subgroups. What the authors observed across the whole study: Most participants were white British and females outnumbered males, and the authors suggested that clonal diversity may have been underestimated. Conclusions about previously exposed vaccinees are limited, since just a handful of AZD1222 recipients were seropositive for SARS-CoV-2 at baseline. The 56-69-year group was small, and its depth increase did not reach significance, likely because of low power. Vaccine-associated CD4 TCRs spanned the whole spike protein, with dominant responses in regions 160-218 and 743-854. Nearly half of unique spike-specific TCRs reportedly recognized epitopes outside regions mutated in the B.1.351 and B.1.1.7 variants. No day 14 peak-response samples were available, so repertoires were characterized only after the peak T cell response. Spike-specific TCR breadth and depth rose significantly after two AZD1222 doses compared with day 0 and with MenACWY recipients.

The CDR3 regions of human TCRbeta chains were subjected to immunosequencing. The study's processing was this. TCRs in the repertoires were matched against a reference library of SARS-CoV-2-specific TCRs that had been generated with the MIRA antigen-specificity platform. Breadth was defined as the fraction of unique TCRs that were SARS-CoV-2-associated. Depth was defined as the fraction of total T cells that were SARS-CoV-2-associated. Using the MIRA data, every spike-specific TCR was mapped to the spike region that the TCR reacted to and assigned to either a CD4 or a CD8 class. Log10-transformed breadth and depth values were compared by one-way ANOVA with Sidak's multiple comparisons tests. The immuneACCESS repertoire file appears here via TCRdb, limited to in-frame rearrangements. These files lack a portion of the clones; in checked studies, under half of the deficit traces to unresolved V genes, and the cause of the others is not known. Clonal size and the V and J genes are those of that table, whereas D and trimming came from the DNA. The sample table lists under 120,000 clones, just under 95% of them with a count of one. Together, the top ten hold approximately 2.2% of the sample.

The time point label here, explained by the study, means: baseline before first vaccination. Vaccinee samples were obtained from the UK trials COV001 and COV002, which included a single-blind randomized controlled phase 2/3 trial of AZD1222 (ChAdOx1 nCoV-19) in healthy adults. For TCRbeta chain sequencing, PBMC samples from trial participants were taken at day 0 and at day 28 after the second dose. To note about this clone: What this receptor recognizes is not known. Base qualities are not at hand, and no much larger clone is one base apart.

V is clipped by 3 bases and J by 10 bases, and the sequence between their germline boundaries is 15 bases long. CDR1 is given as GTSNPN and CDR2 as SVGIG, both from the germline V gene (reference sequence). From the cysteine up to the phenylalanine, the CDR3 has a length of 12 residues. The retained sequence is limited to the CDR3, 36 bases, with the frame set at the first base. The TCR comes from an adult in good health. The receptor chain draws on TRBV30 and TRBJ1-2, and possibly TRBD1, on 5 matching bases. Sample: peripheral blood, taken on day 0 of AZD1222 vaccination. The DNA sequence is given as TGTGCCTGGAGCGGAGGGGCCATGGCCTACACCTTC. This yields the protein CAWSGGAMAYTF.